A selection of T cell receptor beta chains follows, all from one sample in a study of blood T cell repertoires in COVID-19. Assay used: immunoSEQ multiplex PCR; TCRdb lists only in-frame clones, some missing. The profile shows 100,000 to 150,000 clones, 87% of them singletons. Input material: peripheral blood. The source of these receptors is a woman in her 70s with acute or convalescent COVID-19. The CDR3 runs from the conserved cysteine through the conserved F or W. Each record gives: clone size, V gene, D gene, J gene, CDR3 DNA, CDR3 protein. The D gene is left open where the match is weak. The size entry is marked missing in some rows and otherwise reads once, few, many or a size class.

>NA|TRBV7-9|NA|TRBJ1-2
TGTGCCAGCAGCCGCCAGGGTGGCGATGGCTACACCTTC
CASSRQGGDGYTF
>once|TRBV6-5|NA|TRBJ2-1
TGTGCCAGCAGCACCTCAGGGGGGGAGCAGTTCTTC
CASSTSGGEQFF
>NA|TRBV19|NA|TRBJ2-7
TGTGCCAGTAGTTGGAGGGCCTCCTACGAGCAGTACTTC
CASSWRASYEQYF
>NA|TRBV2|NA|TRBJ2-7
TGTGCCAGCAGCGATCCCGTGGACAGTCCCTACGAGCAGCACTTC
CASSDPVDSPYEQHF
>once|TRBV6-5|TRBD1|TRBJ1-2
TGTGCCAGCACCTGGACAGGGGGCTATGGCTACACCTTC
CASTWTGGYGYTF
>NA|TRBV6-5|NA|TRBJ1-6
TGTGCCAGCAGTTACTCGACAGGCCCCTCTCTCCACTTT
CASSYSTGPSLHF
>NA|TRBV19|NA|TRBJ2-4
TGTGCCACTTACTCCACGGGGACGGGGGAAAACATTCAGTACTTC
CATYSTGTGENIQYF
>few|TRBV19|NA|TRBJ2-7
TGTGCCAGTAGTATGGCGGGACTCGGTGGCGAGCAGTACTTC
CASSMAGLGGEQYF
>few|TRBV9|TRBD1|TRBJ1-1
TGTGCCAGCAGCGTACAGGGGGCGGACACTGAAGCTTTCTTT
CASSVQGADTEAFF
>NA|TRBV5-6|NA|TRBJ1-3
TGTGCCAGCAGCCTCACAGGAAACACCATATATTTT
CASSLTGNTIYF
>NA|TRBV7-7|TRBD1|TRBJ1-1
TGTGCCAGCAGCCCAGGACAGGGGGCCACTGAAGCTTTCTTT
CASSPGQGATEAFF
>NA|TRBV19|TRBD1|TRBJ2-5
TGTGCCAGTAGCTTCTTGGACAGGGGAGAAGAGACCCAGTACTTC
CASSFLDRGEETQYF
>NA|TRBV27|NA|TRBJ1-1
TGTGCCAGCAGTCCAACACAACAGGGTAACACTGAAGCTTTCTTT
CASSPTQQGNTEAFF
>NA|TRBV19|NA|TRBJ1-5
TGTGCCAGTAGTCCAACCAGGGGTGGACAGCCCCAGCATTTT
CASSPTRGGQPQHF
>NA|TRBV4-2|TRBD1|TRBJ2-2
TGTGCCAGCAGCCAAGTGATAGTAGTCGGGACAGGTAACACCGGGGAGCTGTTTTTT
CASSQVIVVGTGNTGELFF
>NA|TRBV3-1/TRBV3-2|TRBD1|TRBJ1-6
TGTGCCAGCAGCCATTCCCGCCGGACGGGACAGCTCTATAATTCACCCCTCCACTTT
CASSHSRRTGQLYNSPLHF
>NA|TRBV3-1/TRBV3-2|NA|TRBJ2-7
TGTGCCAGCAGCCCCATCACGACTATGGGCTCCTACGAGCAGTACTTC
CASSPITTMGSYEQYF
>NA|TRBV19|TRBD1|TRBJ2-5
TGTGCCAGTAGTACCGCGACAGGGGAAGAGACCCAGTACTTC
CASSTATGEETQYF
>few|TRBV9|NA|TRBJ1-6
TGTGCCAGCAGCGTAGGGGCGAGCTCCTATAATTCACCCCTCCACTTT
CASSVGASSYNSPLHF
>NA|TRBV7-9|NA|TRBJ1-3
TGTGCCAGCAGCCCTACACCCCTCGCAGGCTCTGGAAACACCATATATTTT
CASSPTPLAGSGNTIYF
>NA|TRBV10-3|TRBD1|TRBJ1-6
TGTGCCATCAGCCCAGGGACAGACAATTCACCCCTCCACTTT
CAISPGTDNSPLHF
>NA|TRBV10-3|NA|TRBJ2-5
TGTGCCATCAGTAGTTGGCAGGGAGGACAAGAGACCCAGTACTTC
CAISSWQGGQETQYF
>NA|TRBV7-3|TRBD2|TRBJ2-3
TGTGCCAGCAGCACCCAGCGGGGGGGAGTAGATACGCAGTATTTT
CASSTQRGGVDTQYF
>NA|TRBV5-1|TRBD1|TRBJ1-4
TGCGCCAGCAGCGCTCAGGGGACAGGGGAGGAAAAACTGTTTTTT
CASSAQGTGEEKLFF
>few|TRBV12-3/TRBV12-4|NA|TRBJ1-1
TGTGCCAGCAGCGGACAGTCGAACACTGAAGCTTTCTTT
CASSGQSNTEAFF
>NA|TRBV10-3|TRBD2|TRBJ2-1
TGTGCCATCCTGAGAGAGCGGGGGCTGGTGGTAGGGCAGTTCTTC
CAILRERGLVVGQFF
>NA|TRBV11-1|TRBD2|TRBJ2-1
TGTGCCAGCAGCGAACGACTAGCAGGCTATGAGCAGTTCTTC
CASSERLAGYEQFF
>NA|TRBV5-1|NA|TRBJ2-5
TGCGCCAGCAGTAGAGATGGAGAGGGGGCCCAGTACTTC
CASSRDGEGAQYF
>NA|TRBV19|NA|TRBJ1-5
TGTGCCAGTACCCCTGAGTGGGGGGGCGGACTGCAGCCCCAGCATTTT
CASTPEWGGGLQPQHF
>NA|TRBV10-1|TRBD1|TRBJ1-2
TGCGCCAGCAGTGTCACGGACAGGGAAGAACCCTCCTATCGCTACACCTTC
CASSVTDREEPSYRYTF
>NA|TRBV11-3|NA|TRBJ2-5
TGTGCCAGCAGCCCATCATGGCGAGAGGACCAAGAGACCCAGTACTTC
CASSPSWREDQETQYF
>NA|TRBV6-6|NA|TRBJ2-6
TGTGCCAGCAGGTGGGGCGCTGGGGCCAACGTCCTGACTTTC
CASRWGAGANVLTF
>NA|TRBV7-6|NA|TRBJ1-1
TGTGCCAGCAGCCGGAACACTGAAGCTTTCTTT
CASSRNTEAFF
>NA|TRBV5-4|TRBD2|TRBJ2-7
TGTGCCAGCAGCCCCATAGGGGTTAGCGGGGGGTACGAGCAGTACTTC
CASSPIGVSGGYEQYF
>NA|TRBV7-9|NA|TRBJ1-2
TGTGCCAGCAGCTTAGACAGGGAGGGCTACACCTTC
CASSLDREGYTF
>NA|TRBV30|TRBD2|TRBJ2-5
TGTGCCTGGAGGGGACTAGCGGGGGTGGGGACCCAGTACTTC
CAWRGLAGVGTQYF
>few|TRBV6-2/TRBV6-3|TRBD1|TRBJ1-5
TGTGCCAGCAGTTATTGGGACAGGGGTGTTTCGAAGCCCCAGCATTTT
CASSYWDRGVSKPQHF
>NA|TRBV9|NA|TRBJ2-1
TGTGCCAGCAGCGTAGGAGATCGCTCCTACAATGAGCAGTTCTTC
CASSVGDRSYNEQFF
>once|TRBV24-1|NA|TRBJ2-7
TGTGCCACCAGTGATTTTACTGGGGTTGGGGAGATGTACTTC
CATSDFTGVGEMYF
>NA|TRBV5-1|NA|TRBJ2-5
TGCGCCAGCAGCGCCGGACAGTTCCAAGAGACCCAGTACTTC
CASSAGQFQETQYF
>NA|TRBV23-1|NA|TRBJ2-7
TGCGCCAGCAGTCCTCGCTATTTTGACAGGCGATCCTACGAGCAGTACTTC
CASSPRYFDRRSYEQYF
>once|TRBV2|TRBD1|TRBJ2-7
TGTGCCAGCAGTGAAGCAAAGGGGGCGGTATTC
CASSEAKGAVF
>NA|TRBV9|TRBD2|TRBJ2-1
TGTGCCAGCAGCCCCGGACTAGCGGGGATGGGGGGGGAGCAGTTCTTC
CASSPGLAGMGGEQFF
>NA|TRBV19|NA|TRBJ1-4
TGTGCCAGTAGTTTGGAACGCAGGAATGAAAAACTGTTTTTT
CASSLERRNEKLFF
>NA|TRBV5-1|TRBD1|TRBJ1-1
TGCGCCAGCAGCTCATCTGGGACAGAGAACACTGAAGCTTTCTTT
CASSSSGTENTEAFF
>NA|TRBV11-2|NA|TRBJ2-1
TGTGCCAGCAGCCCTAGTGGAGGTGAGCAGTTCTTC
CASSPSGGEQFF
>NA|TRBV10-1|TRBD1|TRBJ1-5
TGCGCCAGCAGTGATGAAGGGACAGGGACCCGTCAGCCCCAGCATTTT
CASSDEGTGTRQPQHF
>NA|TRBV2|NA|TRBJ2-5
TGTGCCAACAAGGGGGAGGGGGAGACCCAGTACTTC
CANKGEGETQYF
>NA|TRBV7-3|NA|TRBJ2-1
TGTGCCAGCAGCTTAAGCGGATCCTACAATGAGCAGTTCTTC
CASSLSGSYNEQFF
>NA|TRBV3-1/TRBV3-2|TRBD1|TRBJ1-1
TGTGCCAGCACCGGGGCCCAGGGGGCTTCTGAAGCTTTCTTT
CASTGAQGASEAFF
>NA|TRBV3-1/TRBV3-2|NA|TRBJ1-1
TGTGCCAGCAGCCTGTACCGGGGGAGTACTGAAGCTTTCTTT
CASSLYRGSTEAFF
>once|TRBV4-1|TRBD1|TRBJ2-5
TGCGCCAGCAGCCCCGGACAGGGTAGTCGAGAGACCCAGTACTTC
CASSPGQGSRETQYF
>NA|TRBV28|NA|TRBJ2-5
TGTGCCAGCAGCCCCGCAGGGTCCGTTGAGACCCAGTACTTC
CASSPAGSVETQYF
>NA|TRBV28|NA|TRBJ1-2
TGTGCCAGCAGTCCGAGTGGGGGGTCCGTCGCTGGCTACACCTTC
CASSPSGGSVAGYTF
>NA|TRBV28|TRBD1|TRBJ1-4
TGTGCCAGCAGTCCAGGACAGGCTAATGAAAAACTGTTTTTT
CASSPGQANEKLFF
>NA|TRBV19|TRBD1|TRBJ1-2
TGTGCCAGTAGTCCGACAGGGCACTATGGCTACACCTTC
CASSPTGHYGYTF
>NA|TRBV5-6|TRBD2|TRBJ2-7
TGTGCCAGCAGCTCGCCTAGCGGGGTCGAGCAGTACTTC
CASSSPSGVEQYF